Following are 31 T cell receptor beta chains from one sample sequenced in a study of lymphopenia after photon versus proton radiotherapy. The protocol was immunoSEQ multiplex PCR, while the TCRdb copy is restricted to in-frame clones and leaves out a portion. The data show 45,000 to 65,000 clones, more than 70% seen once. The sequencing here drew on peripheral blood, taken from a patient treated with photon-based radiotherapy. All receptors come from a man over 45 with gastric cancer.

V usage is TRBV7-9 and J usage is TRBJ1-1; D is uncertain. The germline gives CDR1 SEHNR, CDR2 FQNEAQ (reference sequence). Trimming took off 2 bases at V and 10 bases at J, with 8 bases between the two ends. There are 11 residues in the CDR3. The CDR3 loop is CASSLLEIAFF. The DNA for the CDR3 is TGTGCCAGCAGCTTACTGGAGATAGCTTTCTTT.

The gene calls are TRBV4-3 and TRBJ1-3, with D unclear. V lost 5 bases to trimming and J lost 2 bases, with 7 bases between them. CDR1 LGHNA and CDR2 YSLEER come from the germline V gene. The CDR3 contains 13 residues. As DNA, the CDR3 is TGCGCCAGCAGCGTGGCCCCTGGAAACACCATATATTTT. This codes for CASSVAPGNTIYF.

V usage is TRBV27 and J usage is TRBJ2-2; TRBD1 aligns across 8 bases. J was trimmed by 4 bases and V by 3 bases; bases with no gene match: 4. In germline, CDR1 is MNHEY, CDR2 SMNVEV (reference sequence). The CDR3 covers 15 residues. Here the CDR3 reads CASSFQGAFTGELFF. The CDR3 DNA is TGTGCCAGCAGTTTTCAGGGGGCGTTCACCGGGGAGCTGTTTTTT.

The chain carries TRBV10-1 and TRBJ2-3; tentatively, D is TRBD2 (6 bases). V was pared by 3 bases and J by 3 bases, with 10 bases between. This CDR3 has 14 residues. CDR1 is WNHNN and CDR2 is SYGVQD in the germline V gene (reference sequence). For the CDR3, the DNA is TGCGCCAGCAGTGAAGGCGGGACGACAGATACGCAGTATTTT. As protein: CASSEGGTTDTQYF.

The chain is built from TRBV10-3 and TRBJ2-7; a weak D match, TRBD2 (6 bases). Deletions cut 10 bases from V and 3 bases from J, with 19 bases between. This CDR3 is built from 14 residues. Germline loops: CDR1 ENHRY, CDR2 SYGVKD. The CDR3 DNA reads as TGTGCCACCAAAAAATCGGGGGACTTCTACGAGCAGTACTTC. Encoded protein: CATKKSGDFYEQYF.

The rearrangement links TRBV18 to TRBJ2-1; 8 bases fit TRBD1. Unmatched junction bases numbered 7, after V lost 3 bases and J lost 0 bases. Looked up from germline, CDR1 is KGHSH and CDR2 is LQKENI. The CDR3 has 17 amino acids. The CDR3 is CASSPPGQDYSYNEQFF. CDR3 bases: TGTGCCAGCTCACCTCCGGGACAGGATTACTCCTACAATGAGCAGTTCTTC. Full variable domain (missing parts from reference TRBV18 and TRBJ2-1): NAGVMQNPRHLVRRRGQEARLRCSPMKGHSHVYWYRQLPEEGLKFMVYLQKENIIDESGMPKERFSAEFPKEGPSILRIQQVVRGDSAAYFCASSPPGQDYSYNEQFFGPGTRLTVL.

The rearrangement links TRBV27 to TRBJ2-2, with TRBD2 matching 14 bases. Germline V gives CDR1 MNHEY, CDR2 SMNVEV (reference sequence). Losses at the gene ends were 2 bases for V and 0 bases for J; bases not matched to a gene: 11. The CDR3 runs 21 residues. For the CDR3, the DNA is TGTGCCAGCAGTTTAGGCCCCCCGGGACTAGCGGGAGTAGCGAACACCGGGGAGCTGTTTTTT. Protein product: CASSLGPPGLAGVANTGELFF.

The V and J genes are TRBV5-1 and TRBJ2-5; D is undetermined. Trimming stripped 3 bases from V and 5 bases from J, with 8 bases between. CDR3 length equals 12 residues. Germline V gene lookup returns CDR1 SGHRS and CDR2 YFSETQ. CDR3 nucleotides: TGCGCCAGCAGCTCGGACGTTGAGACCCAGTACTTC. It translates to CASSSDVETQYF.

Note on this clone: One junction end does not reproduce the germline sequence, and a read error may be involved. The chain combines TRBV7-9 with TRBJ2-3; TRBD2 is a possible D gene (5 bases). The germline gives CDR1 SEHNR, CDR2 FQNEAQ (reference sequence). This CDR3 is 14 amino acids long. The CDR3 DNA follows: TGTGCCAGCAGCCTAGCAGAGACGGCGGATACGCAGTATTTT. Translation: CASSLAETADTQYF.

Here the CDR3 reads CASSLVDFHEQFF. CDR3 in DNA: TGTGCCAGCAGCTTAGTAGACTTCCATGAGCAGTTCTTC. The chain combines TRBV7-2 with TRBJ2-1; D ambiguous. The CDR3 is 13 amino acids. Germline V gives CDR1 SGHTA, CDR2 FQGNSA. Trimming stripped 1 base from V and 8 bases from J, with 9 bases between.

This chain uses TRBV7-2 with TRBJ2-7; D might be TRBD2 (5 bases). Germline CDR1 is SGHTA and CDR2 is FQGNSA. The CDR3 has 14 amino acids. Trimming removed 0 bases at V and 6 bases at J, with 12 bases between. CDR3 protein: CASSLAVPSSEQYF. DNA for the CDR3: TGTGCCAGCAGCTTAGCGGTACCTAGCTCCGAGCAGTACTTC.

V and J are TRBV19 and TRBJ2-2; 10 nucleotides align to TRBD2. The germline V gene encodes CDR1 LNHDA and CDR2 SQIVND (reference sequence). This CDR3 is 13 amino acids long. The ends lost 9 bases at V and 12 bases at J; junction bases unmatched: 10. CDR3 region: CASGLAAGSQLFF. DNA for the CDR3: TGTGCCAGCGGACTAGCGGCCGGTTCCCAGCTGTTTTTT.

This clone came up once. The rearrangement joins TRBV9 to TRBJ1-4, with a possible D match to TRBD1 (5 bases). This CDR3 has 17 residues. The V end was cut by 0 bases, the J end by 6 bases, with 18 bases between. CDR1 and CDR2 (germline): SGDLS, YYNGEE. The CDR3 DNA reads TGTGCCAGCAGCGTAGCATTAAGCTTGGGGCAAGATGAAAAACTGTTTTTT. Translated: CASSVALSLGQDEKLFF.

V usage is TRBV7-8 and J usage is TRBJ2-3; 14 nucleotides agree with TRBD2. Per germline, CDR1 SGHVS and CDR2 FQNEAQ. The CDR3 spans 18 residues. With 4 bases clipped from V and 3 bases from J, the junction kept 9 bases outside the gene matches. The CDR3 bases are TGTGCCAGCAGCTCCCCGGGACTAGCGGGAGTAAGGACAGATACGCAGTATTTT. The encoded protein is CASSSPGLAGVRTDTQYF. Full variable domain (rest looked up from reference TRBV7-8 and TRBJ2-3): GAGVSQSPRYKVAKRGQDVALRCDPISGHVSLFWYQQALGQGPEFLTYFQNEAQLDKSGLPSDRFFAERPEGSVSTLKIQRTQQEDSAVYLCASSSPGLAGVRTDTQYFGPGTRLTVL.

The chain has TRBV6-5 and TRBJ2-1; D is unclear. The CDR3 consists of 16 residues. Germline V gives CDR1 MNHEY, CDR2 SVGAGI. V was pared by 0 bases and J by 2 bases, with 11 bases between. This chain's CDR3 is CASSYSKVIPYNEQFF. For the CDR3, the DNA is TGTGCCAGCAGTTACTCGAAGGTTATACCCTACAATGAGCAGTTCTTC.

This chain links TRBV30 with TRBJ2-1, with 9 bases fitting TRBD2. The CDR3 runs to 18 residues. In germline, CDR1 is GTSNPN, CDR2 SVGIG (reference sequence). V shed 0 bases and J 8 bases; nucleotides not matched to a gene: 17. This chain's CDR3 is CAWSVRSSGNEGIYEQFF. The CDR3 DNA reads TGTGCCTGGAGTGTACGATCTAGCGGGAATGAAGGTATCTATGAGCAGTTCTTC.

This clone was counted a single time. The chain links TRBV14 to TRBJ2-7, with 8 bases matching TRBD2. This CDR3 contains 16 residues. V was clipped by 3 bases and J by 7 bases; unmatched bases: 14. CDR1 and CDR2 (germline): SGHDN, FVKESK. CDR3 amino acids: CASSHGLGGRLGEQYF. CDR3 coding DNA: TGTGCCAGCAGCCATGGTCTTGGCGGGAGGTTGGGGGAGCAGTACTTC.

This chain joins TRBV5-4 and TRBJ2-1; the D is unclear. V was shortened by 0 bases and J by 7 bases, with 14 bases between the two germline ends. This CDR3 spans 15 amino acids. Germline V CDR1 and CDR2: SGHNT, YYREEE (reference sequence). Here the CDR3 reads CASSLALPGVNEQFF. Here the CDR3 DNA reads TGTGCCAGCAGCTTGGCACTGCCTGGGGTGAATGAGCAGTTCTTC.

The V gene is TRBV6-1, the J gene TRBJ2-2; either TRBD1 or TRBD2 may fit D (5 bases each). There are 15 residues in the CDR3. The ends were cut back, 2 bases at V and 6 bases at J, with 13 bases in the middle. Per the germline V gene, CDR1 is MNHNS and CDR2 is SASEGT. The CDR3 loop is CASSEYWQGPGELFF. The CDR3 DNA is TGTGCCAGCAGTGAATACTGGCAGGGACCCGGGGAGCTGTTTTTT.

The chain links TRBV5-8 to TRBJ2-1, with D perhaps being TRBD1 or TRBD2 (5 bases each). Trimming stripped 0 bases from V and 4 bases from J, with 11 bases between. Germline V CDR1 and CDR2: SGHTS, YDEGEE. This CDR3 is built from 15 residues. The CDR3 is CASSLGTSGYNEQFF. CDR3 in DNA: TGTGCCAGCAGCTTGGGGACTTCAGGGTACAATGAGCAGTTCTTC. Variable domain in full (rest from reference TRBV5-8 and TRBJ2-1): EAGVTQSPTHLIKTRGQQATLRCSPISGHTSVYWYQQALGLGLQFLLWYDEGEERNRGNFPPRFSGRQFPNYSSELNVNALELEDSALYLCASSLGTSGYNEQFFGPGTRLTVL.

The chain carries TRBV14 and TRBJ2-1; D not resolved. The CDR3 is 13 residues long. In germline, CDR1 is SGHDN, CDR2 FVKESK. V was shortened by 2 bases and J by 7 bases, with 9 bases between the two germline ends. CDR3 in amino acids: CASSQKIRNEQFF. CDR3 DNA sequence: TGTGCCAGCAGCCAAAAGATACGGAATGAGCAGTTCTTC.

This clone was seen once. This chain uses TRBV19 with TRBJ2-7; perhaps TRBD1 as D (5 bases). Germline V gene lookup returns CDR1 LNHDA and CDR2 SQIVND (reference sequence). The V and J ends lost 1 base and 0 bases respectively, with 7 bases between them. This CDR3 is built from 14 residues. In DNA form, the CDR3 reads TGTGCCAGTAGTATAGTTGGGGCCTCCTACGAGCAGTACTTC. It specifies CASSIVGASYEQYF.

The genes are TRBV29-1 and TRBJ2-7; 11 bases agree with TRBD1. V trimming: 7 bases; J trimming: 6 bases; junction bases outside the gene matches: 5. CDR1 and CDR2 (germline): SQVTM, ANQGSEA. The CDR3 is 12 amino acids. DNA of the CDR3: TGCAGCGGTGGACAGGGGGCGGCCGAGCAGTACTTC. This gives the protein CSGGQGAAEQYF.

This clone was recorded only once. The chain employs TRBV10-3 and TRBJ2-7; D is ambiguous. The CDR3 has 13 residues. Trimming cost V 6 bases and J 2 bases, with 11 bases left between them. Germline lookup yields CDR1 ENHRY and CDR2 SYGVKD. The CDR3 sequence: CAIRGGLAYEQYF. CDR3 sequence (DNA): TGTGCCATCAGGGGCGGCCTGGCCTACGAGCAGTACTTC.

The genes are TRBV28 and TRBJ2-7; 7 nucleotides align to TRBD1. The CDR3 has 13 amino acids. Germline loops: CDR1 MDHEN, CDR2 SYDVKM. V shed 8 bases, J shed 4 bases, and the junction held 8 bases outside the gene matches. CDR3 protein: CASRPGTEYEQYF. DNA for the CDR3: TGTGCCAGCCGACCCGGGACAGAGTACGAGCAGTACTTC.

The chain employs TRBV5-6 and TRBJ1-4; maybe TRBD1 (6 bases). The length of the CDR3 is 12 residues. V was pared by 2 bases and J by 13 bases, with 12 bases between. Germline V lookup: CDR1 SGHDT, CDR2 YYEEEE. Here the CDR3 DNA reads TGTGCCAGCAGCTTTGGCCAGGGGAGACTGTTTTTT. This codes for CASSFGQGRLFF.

The J gene is TRBJ2-7, the V gene TRBV9; D might be TRBD1 or TRBD2, each matching 5 bases. Germline CDR1 is SGDLS and CDR2 is YYNGEE. The V and J ends lost 0 bases and 2 bases respectively, with 12 bases between them. CDR3 size: 15 residues. The CDR3 DNA follows: TGTGCCAGCAGCGTAGAATCCGGGGCCACCTACGAGCAGTACTTC. This gives the protein CASSVESGATYEQYF.

The rearrangement uses TRBV11-2 and TRBJ2-2; TRBD2 aligns across 11 bases. Looked up from germline, CDR1 is SGHAT and CDR2 is FQNNGV. This CDR3 has 17 residues. V trimming: 3 bases; J trimming: 1 base; junction bases outside the gene matches: 4. The CDR3 reads CASSLRLAGLNTGELFF. The CDR3 nucleotides read TGTGCCAGCAGCTTGAGACTAGCGGGACTGAACACCGGGGAGCTGTTTTTT.

DNA of the CDR3: TGTGCCAGCCGCCGGGACAGCCCTAGCGAGCAGTACTTC. This encodes CASRRDSPSEQYF. The chain combines TRBV5-4 with TRBJ2-7; TRBD1 aligns across 7 bases. V shed 7 bases and J 6 bases; nucleotides not matched to a gene: 10. This CDR3 is built from 13 residues. CDR1 is SGHNT, CDR2 YYREEE, per germline (reference sequence). The variable domain in full, completed from reference TRBV5-4 and TRBJ2-7, reads ETGVTQSPTHLIKTRGQQVTLRCSSQSGHNTVSWYQQALGQGPQFIFQYYREEENGRGNFPPRFSGLQFPNYSSELNVNALELDDSALYLCASRRDSPSEQYFGPGTRLTVT.

This clone was observed a single time. The V and J genes are TRBV19 and TRBJ2-1; 7 bases align to TRBD1. With 6 bases clipped from V and 7 bases from J, the junction kept 6 bases outside the gene matches. The germline CDR1 and CDR2 sequences are LNHDA and SQIVND (reference sequence). The CDR3 spans 13 residues. The CDR3 reads CASRPTGTNEQFF. Here the CDR3 DNA reads TGTGCCAGTAGGCCGACAGGGACGAATGAGCAGTTCTTC.

The chain combines TRBV4-1 with TRBJ2-7, with D perhaps TRBD1 (5 bases). CDR1 is MGHRA, CDR2 YSYEKL, per germline. The CDR3 totals 15 residues. Trimming left V 2 bases short and J 3 bases short, with 14 bases between. The CDR3 sequence is CASSQSTPGYYEQYF. In nucleotides, the CDR3 is TGCGCCAGCAGCCAAAGCACGCCAGGGTACTACGAGCAGTACTTC.